This entry lists 21 T cell receptor beta chains sequenced from one sample in a study of CXCR3-negative and CXCR3-positive naive CD8 T cells. Researchers prepared the TRB cDNA libraries using 5' RACE with UMI labels. TCRdb re-analyzed the 5' RACE reads; it lists each CDR3 protein once, without DNA. The sample data list under 150,000 distinct CDR3 sequences. Antigens for these TCRs are unknown. Study-level results: More hydrophobic TRB CDR3s occurred in CXCR3-positive than in CXCR3-negative naive cells.

The specimen was naive CXCR3+ CD8+ T cells from blood. Subset given: CD45RO-CCR7+CD27+CD95- naive CD8+ T cells expressing CXCR3 (TNR3+). The receptors come from a human donor in good health. Some clones in this sample may be carry-over from other donors' samples.

J is TRBJ2-7 and V is TRBV20-1. Per germline, CDR1 DFQATT and CDR2 SNEGSKA (reference sequence). CDR3 length equals 12 residues. The chain's CDR3 is CSARTHSYEQYF.

The V and J genes are TRBV6-1 and TRBJ1-2; TCRdb gives TRBD1 as the D gene, but with no DNA this cannot be confirmed. This CDR3 is 13 amino acids long. The germline V gene has CDR1 MNHNS and CDR2 SASEGT. CDR3 amino acids: CASSETALYGYTF.

This rearrangement joins TRBV15 to TRBJ2-3; TCRdb names TRBD1, which stays unverified in the absence of DNA. Germline CDR1 and CDR2: LNHNV and YYDKDF (reference sequence). This CDR3 region has 14 residues. The CDR3 is CATSPGESTDTQYF.

This chain uses TRBV9 with TRBJ2-1. This CDR3 region has 15 residues. Germline assignment: CDR1 SGDLS and CDR2 YYNGEE. CDR3 region: CASSVERGSYNEQFF. Supplemented by reference TRBV9 and TRBJ2-1, the full variable domain reads DSGVTQTPKHLITATGQRVTLRCSPRSGDLSVYWYQQSLDQGLQFLIQYYNGEERAKGNILERFSAQQFPDLHSELNLSSLELGDSALYFCASSVERGSYNEQFFGPGTRLTVL.

The chain couples TRBV29-1 to TRBJ2-1; TCRdb indicates TRBD2, and absent DNA this call remains unverified. The CDR3 length is 16 residues. In germline, CDR1 is SQVTM, CDR2 ANQGSEA. The CDR3 spells CSVRLAGPLSYNEQFF.

The chain has TRBV7-9 and TRBJ2-2. Germline V gene data show CDR1 as SEHNR and CDR2 as FQNEAQ (reference sequence). The CDR3 loop spans 13 amino acids. The CDR3 here is CASSPTPTGELFF.

The chain has TRBV7-9 and TRBJ2-1; checking the TCRdb D call of TRBD2 is not possible without DNA. The CDR3 loop spans 15 amino acids. Germline V gene lookup returns CDR1 SEHNR and CDR2 FQNEAQ (reference sequence). The CDR3 region is CASSSPSGGRNEQFF.

The rearrangement joins TRBV29-1 to TRBJ2-4; the D gene TCRdb calls, TRBD1, cannot be checked with no DNA. CDR1 and CDR2 (germline): SQVTM, ANQGSEA. The CDR3 runs 15 residues. CDR3 protein: CSVKGVEGAKNIQYF.

The chain couples TRBV29-1 to TRBJ2-5; lacking DNA, the TRBD1 call made by TCRdb goes unchecked. This CDR3 is 13 amino acids long. Germline CDR1 and CDR2: SQVTM and ANQGSEA. The CDR3 sequence: CSAGTLGGETQYF.

This sequence joins TRBV21-1 and TRBJ1-1. TRBV21-1 is assigned pseudogene status. This CDR3 region has 16 residues. This CDR3 is CASHLGGGYLETEAFF.

This chain uses TRBV19 with TRBJ1-2; TCRdb designates TRBD1, a call that cannot be tested without DNA. The CDR3 length is 14 residues. CDR1 is LNHDA and CDR2 is SQIVND in the germline V gene (reference sequence). The CDR3 protein is CASSIEGGQEGYTF.

The rearrangement links TRBV12-3 or TRBV12-4 to TRBJ2-5; as DNA is missing, the TRBD1 call by TCRdb cannot be tested. The CDR3 is 14 amino acids. This chain's CDR3 is CASSPSRGVETQYF.

The rearrangement uses TRBV7-3 and TRBJ2-1; TCRdb proposes TRBD2, but this gene call is untestable without DNA. The CDR3 loop spans 17 amino acids. Germline CDR1 SGHTA, CDR2 FQGTGA. CDR3 residues: CASSPRLAGSSYNEQFF.

CDR3 loop: CTYMGLPEGAFF. The V gene is TRBV29-1, the J gene TRBJ1-1. This CDR3 comprises 12 residues. Germline-derived CDR1 and CDR2 are SQVTM and ANQGSEA.

The chain has TRBV20-1 and TRBJ2-7. Germline values: CDR1 DFQATT, CDR2 SNEGSKA (reference sequence). CDR3 length equals 13 residues. This CDR3 is CSARGAGTYEQYF.

This chain joins TRBV20-1 and TRBJ2-4; the D call from TCRdb, TRBD1, cannot be confirmed without DNA. Germline V gene data show CDR1 as DFQATT and CDR2 as SNEGSKA (reference sequence). The CDR3 contains 15 residues. CDR3 protein: CSATAQGLAKNIQYF.

The chain has TRBV3-1 and TRBJ2-5; TCRdb designates TRBD1, a call that cannot be tested without DNA. Germline lookup yields CDR1 LGHDT and CDR2 YNNKEL (reference sequence). This CDR3 region has 15 residues. The CDR3 sequence: CASSQDQGGPETQYF.

The J gene is TRBJ2-1, the V gene TRBV12-3 or TRBV12-4; TCRdb designates TRBD2, a call that cannot be tested without DNA. The CDR3 is 14 residues long. This CDR3 is CASLAGHSEDEQFF.

The chain has TRBV11-3 and TRBJ2-5. Germline CDR1 reads SGHNT; CDR2 reads YENEEA. This CDR3 spans 13 amino acids. The CDR3 sequence: CASSLGVWETQYF. Full variable domain (outside the CDR3, taken from reference TRBV11-3 and TRBJ2-5): EAGVVQSPRYKIIEKKQPVAFWCNPISGHNTLYWYLQNLGQGPELLIRYENEEAVDDSQLPKDRFSAERLKGVDSTLKIQPAELGDSAVYLCASSLGVWETQYFGPGTRLLVL.

The rearrangement joins TRBV7-3 to TRBJ2-5; the TRBD1 assignment by TCRdb is unverifiable without DNA. This CDR3 is built from 14 residues. In germline, CDR1 is SGHTA, CDR2 FQGTGA. This chain's CDR3 is CASSSTGMEETQYF.

The chain uses TRBV7-8 and TRBJ2-5. There are 15 residues in the CDR3. The V gene's germline CDR1 is SGHVS and CDR2 FQNEAQ. The CDR3 protein is CASSLGPQVPETQYF.